The T cell receptor beta chain described here comes from a study of PD-L1 blockade in urothelial cancer. Study-level background: Patients, treated from about 2014 onward, received atezolizumab 1,200 mg intravenously every 3 weeks. Reported median T cell count for blood samples was around 140,000. Between 0 and 3 prior chemotherapy regimens had been given to patients.

Locally advanced or metastatic urothelial carcinoma affected all patients. The protocol was immunoSEQ multiplex PCR, while the TCRdb copy is restricted to in-frame clones and leaves out a portion. Among 50,000 to 55,000 clones listed, about 72% were seen once. Germline assignment: CDR1 LNHDA and CDR2 SQIVND (reference sequence). The CDR3 extends over 16 amino acids. The V gene lost 3 bases and the J gene lost 6 bases, with 20 bases spanning the gap. The receptor was derived from a man between 65 and 80 years old with urothelial cancer. Sequences were derived from PBMCs, sampled around atezolizumab (anti-PD-L1) treatment. The chain links TRBV19 to TRBJ1-1; possibly TRBD1 for D (6 bases). The CDR3 DNA sequence: TGTGCCAGTAGTATTTTTCAGAGCAGGGGCCGGGCTGAAGCTTTCTTT. Its translation: CASSIFQSRGRAEAFF. Supplemented by reference TRBV19 and TRBJ1-1, the full variable domain reads DGGITQSPKYLFRKEGQNVTLSCEQNLNHDAMYWYRQDPGQGLRLIYYSQIVNDFQKGDIAEGYSVSREKKESFPLTVTSAQKNPTAFYLCASSIFQSRGRAEAFFGQGTRLTVV.